This T cell receptor (beta chain) originates from a study of cytomegalovirus exposure and HLA in healthy donors. The PCR employed 60 Vbeta primers together with 13 Jbeta primers. Original processing notes: Unique TCR beta chains numbered 80 million to 95 million in a later analysis, with some 9.9 million shared. Clones were sequenced by immunoSEQ multiplex PCR, and TCRdb holds only the in-frame ones, with some missing. V and J calls and clone size come straight from that table; D and trimming were deduced from the DNA. Of 70,000 to 100,000 clones detected, nearly 70% appear once; the ten largest clones hold roughly 2.7%. Study-wide results and caveats: Researchers reported that a few CMV-associated chains were confirmed in vitro as CMV antigen-specific. The authors assumed roughly uniform sequencing depth across donors for presence/absence analyses. Sequencing had likely introduced a cluster of highly shared sequence variants as an artifact.

As concerns this clone: Antigen unknown.

The specimen sequenced was PBMCs. This sequence was found in a man in his fifties or sixties in good health and CMV-seronegative.

CDR3 in DNA: TGTGCCAGCAGCTTAATGGGGACAGGGGTCCACGAGCAGTACTTC. It yields the protein CASSLMGTGVHEQYF. The chain has TRBV7-9 and TRBJ2-7, with 10 bases matching TRBD1. Germline CDR1 and CDR2: SEHNR and FQNEAQ (reference sequence). The J segment lost 5 bases and the V segment lost 2 bases, leaving 6 bases of the junction unmatched. This CDR3 is built from 15 residues.